The 29 T cell receptor beta chains presented below share a single source sample, sequenced in a study of T-cell memory formation after mild COVID-19. In TCRdb, the 5' RACE reads were re-called with MiXCR into one record per CDR3 protein. Of around 180,000 distinct CDR3 sequences listed, approximately 18% were seen once; the top ten hold about 4%. The material sequenced was PBMCs or a T cell subset sorted from them (not recorded which). The origin of the receptors is a man between 18 and 35 years old who had mild COVID-19 (a few samples of this study predate the infection). Cell type and time point are not known.

This chain uses TRBV6-5 with TRBJ2-7; D is unresolved. From germline, CDR1 is MNHEY and CDR2 SVGAGI. Trimming removed 0 bases from V and 3 bases from J, with 12 bases in between. The CDR3 covers 15 residues. The CDR3 DNA sequence: TGTGCCAGCAGTTACTCGTTCGCAGGCATCTACGAGCAGTACTTC. It specifies CASSYSFAGIYEQYF.

The genes are TRBV20-1 and TRBJ1-5; D is unclear. From germline, CDR1 is DFQATT and CDR2 SNEGSKA (reference sequence). Trimming pared 6 bases from V and 0 bases from J, leaving 12 bases between. The CDR3 covers 14 residues. The CDR3 bases are TGCAGTGCCCAGACCGATTATAGCAATCAGCCCCAGCATTTT. Translation: CSAQTDYSNQPQHF.

The gene calls are TRBV29-1 and TRBJ2-5; weak D call: TRBD2 (5 bases). This CDR3 has 13 residues. Trimming pared 7 bases from V and 4 bases from J, leaving 16 bases between. CDR1 SQVTM and CDR2 ANQGSEA come from the germline V gene. For the CDR3, the DNA is TGCAGCGGACGACGAGGGCCGGGAGAGACCCAGTACTTC. It translates to CSGRRGPGETQYF.

The chain carries TRBV20-1 and TRBJ2-5; D not resolved. Looked up from germline, CDR1 is DFQATT and CDR2 is SNEGSKA (reference sequence). V was clipped by 6 bases and J by 4 bases, with 9 bases between them. The CDR3 has 11 amino acids. The CDR3 loop reads CSAPRPETQYF. The DNA for the CDR3 is TGCAGTGCGCCCAGGCCAGAGACCCAGTACTTC.

This clonotype was observed a handful of times. J is TRBJ1-6 and V is TRBV5-5; D uncertain. The CDR3 loop spans 16 amino acids. V lost 4 bases to trimming and J lost 0 bases, with 11 bases between them. Germline assignment: CDR1 SGHKS and CDR2 YYEKEE (reference sequence). This CDR3 is CASSRGINSYNSPLHF. The CDR3 DNA reads as TGTGCCAGCAGCCGCGGGATAAACTCCTATAATTCACCCCTCCACTTT.

At least ten counts were recorded for this clonotype. The CDR3 loop reads CASSLESWDTQYF. As DNA, the CDR3 is TGTGCCAGCAGCTTAGAGTCTTGGGATACGCAGTATTTT. The V and J genes are TRBV7-2 and TRBJ2-3; no definite D call. Germline CDR1 reads SGHTA; CDR2 reads FQGNSA. The V gene lost 1 base and the J gene lost 6 bases, with 8 bases spanning the gap. CDR3 length: 13 amino acids.

This clonotype was counted only a few times. This chain connects TRBV20-1 to TRBJ1-5; D not certain. The germline gives CDR1 DFQATT, CDR2 SNEGSKA (reference sequence). V was pared by 3 bases and J by 4 bases, with 7 bases between. This CDR3 spans 12 amino acids. CDR3 sequence: CSASRRNQPQHF. The CDR3 nucleotides are TGCAGTGCTAGTAGGCGAAATCAGCCCCAGCATTTT.

The chain uses TRBV5-1 and TRBJ1-3, with a tentative D call TRBD1 (5 bases). Trimming took 0 bases from V and 4 from J, leaving 8 bases between them. In germline, CDR1 is SGHRS, CDR2 YFSETQ. The CDR3 extends over 14 amino acids. In nucleotides, the CDR3 is TGCGCCAGCAGCTTGGTGTCAGGGGGAAACACCATATATTTT. Residues: CASSLVSGGNTIYF. Looking up the rest from reference TRBV5-1 and TRBJ1-3 gives the full variable domain: KAGVTQTPRYLIKTRGQQVTLSCSPISGHRSVSWYQQTPGQGLQFLFEYFSETQRNKGNFPGRFSGRQFSNSRSEMNVSTLELGDSALYLCASSLVSGGNTIYFGEGSWLTVV.

The chain carries TRBV5-1 and TRBJ2-3; 7 nucleotides agree with TRBD2. Trimming at V came to 3 bases and at J to 1 base, leaving 5 bases not matched to a gene. The CDR3 has 15 amino acids. Germline assignment: CDR1 SGHRS and CDR2 YFSETQ. CDR3 coding DNA: TGCGCCAGCAGCTGGGCGGGGGTCGGCACAGATACGCAGTATTTT. Its protein product is CASSWAGVGTDTQYF.

CDR3 sequence: CASTKTRMSSYNEQFF. As DNA, the CDR3 is TGCGCCAGCACCAAGACGCGAATGAGCTCCTACAATGAGCAGTTCTTC. The chain has TRBV4-3 and TRBJ2-1; D not resolved. CDR1 LGHNA and CDR2 YSLEER come from the germline V gene. V lost 7 bases and J 0 bases, leaving 16 bases between the germline ends. This CDR3 region has 16 residues.

The chain uses TRBV12-3 or TRBV12-4 and TRBJ1-2; the D gene is possibly TRBD1 (6 bases). The V end lost 5 bases, the J end lost 4 bases, and 11 bases lay between the germline ends. The CDR3 has 13 amino acids. For the CDR3, the DNA is TGTGCCAGCAGTCCCGGGGGCTTCTATGGCTACACCTTC. Encoded protein: CASSPGGFYGYTF.

This chain links TRBV5-1 with TRBJ1-1; no reliable D call. Trimming removed 0 bases from V and 1 base from J, with 7 bases in between. The CDR3 extends over 14 amino acids. Germline CDR1 and CDR2: SGHRS and YFSETQ. The CDR3: CASSLAKPNTEAFF. The CDR3 DNA reads TGCGCCAGCAGCTTGGCCAAGCCGAACACTGAAGCTTTCTTT.

This clonotype was picked up a small number of times. The chain uses TRBV20-1 and TRBJ2-5; D remains ambiguous. V dropped 6 bases and J dropped 2 bases, with 13 bases sitting between them. The germline CDR1 and CDR2 sequences are DFQATT and SNEGSKA (reference sequence). The CDR3 is 13 amino acids. The CDR3 protein is CSAPEWAQETQYF. CDR3 nucleotide sequence: TGCAGTGCCCCGGAATGGGCTCAAGAGACCCAGTACTTC.

The J gene is TRBJ1-2, the V gene TRBV27; the match to TRBD1 covers 10 bases. From germline, CDR1 is MNHEY and CDR2 SMNVEV (reference sequence). This CDR3 spans 14 amino acids. The ends lost 7 bases at V and 8 bases at J; junction bases unmatched: 10. CDR3 nucleotide sequence: TGTGCCAGCACCCAACTGGGACAGGGGCAGGGCTACACCTTC. It encodes CASTQLGQGQGYTF.

This clonotype has a handful of counts. The chain carries TRBV11-2 and TRBJ1-2; D unresolved. CDR1 and CDR2 (germline): SGHAT, FQNNGV. V lost 1 base, J lost 0 bases, and 9 bases lay in between. The CDR3 spans 15 residues. In DNA form, the CDR3 reads TGTGCCAGCAGCTTAGGGCAGGCTCCTAACTATGGCTACACCTTC. Its protein product is CASSLGQAPNYGYTF.

A few counts support this clonotype. The chain employs TRBV6-5 and TRBJ2-1; 14 bases are shared with TRBD2. Germline CDR1 MNHEY, CDR2 SVGAGI. With V trimmed by 6 bases and J by 1 base, 2 bases remained unmatched. The CDR3 totals 16 residues. The CDR3 is CASSRLAGGSYNEQFF. The CDR3 nucleotides are TGTGCCAGCAGCAGACTAGCGGGGGGGTCCTACAATGAGCAGTTCTTC.

The V call is TRBV7-3, the J call TRBJ1-6; D ambiguous. V was pared by 5 bases and J by 9 bases, with 14 bases between. This CDR3 is built from 14 residues. CDR1 and CDR2 from the germline V gene are SGHTA and FQGTGA. The CDR3 sequence: CASSTQATGSPLHF. Written as DNA, the CDR3 is TGTGCCAGCAGCACCCAGGCCACCGGTTCACCCCTCCACTTT.

The table lists this clonotype with many counts. The rearrangement uses TRBV12-3 or TRBV12-4 and TRBJ1-4; unclear D gene. V shed 6 bases and J shed 2 bases, with 10 bases lying between them. The CDR3 runs to 14 residues. The CDR3 DNA is TGTGCCAGCAGCCCTGTATCTACTAATGAAAAACTGTTTTTT. Amino acids: CASSPVSTNEKLFF.

The rearrangement links TRBV5-5 to TRBJ2-6, with 10 bases that match TRBD1. The CDR3 is 18 amino acids. CDR1 is SGHKS and CDR2 is YYEKEE in the germline V gene (reference sequence). V dropped 2 bases and J dropped 2; count of bases not matched to a gene: 7. The DNA for the CDR3 is TGTGCCAGCAGCTTCTCCGGGACAGGGGTCGCTGGGGCCAACGTCCTGACTTTC. It translates to CASSFSGTGVAGANVLTF.

This clonotype was counted between two and nine times. The chain combines TRBV7-3 with TRBJ2-3; TRBD1 might be the D (6 bases). The V end lost 5 bases, the J end lost 3 bases, and 21 bases lay between the germline ends. The CDR3 covers 17 residues. Germline V lookup: CDR1 SGHTA, CDR2 FQGTGA. CDR3 region: CASSPAGAPVGTDTQYF. Here the CDR3 DNA reads TGTGCCAGCAGCCCGGCAGGGGCCCCGGTGGGGACAGATACGCAGTATTTT.

Note on this clonotype: Compared with germline, one end of the junction differs, possibly owing to a read error. This CDR3 is CDSSLGGLLLNTEAFF. The CDR3 DNA reads TGTGACAGCAGCTTAGGAGGACTCCTCTTGAACACTGAAGCTTTCTTT. This chain uses TRBV7-2 with TRBJ1-1; D gene ambiguous. Germline V CDR1 and CDR2: SGHTA, FQGNSA. The CDR3 is 16 amino acids.

This clonotype was recorded at least ten times. CDR3 amino acids: CASSLRTDTGELFF. The CDR3 coding sequence is TGCGCCAGCAGCCTAAGAACAGACACCGGGGAGCTGTTTTTT. V usage is TRBV5-1 and J usage is TRBJ2-2; no reliable D call. Germline CDR1 reads SGHRS; CDR2 reads YFSETQ. The CDR3 extends over 14 amino acids. The V and J ends lost 4 bases and 3 bases respectively, with 10 bases between them.

Many counts were recorded for this clonotype. The CDR3 is CASSFGGSETQYF. Here the CDR3 DNA reads TGTGCCAGCAGTTTTGGGGGATCAGAGACCCAGTACTTC. J is TRBJ2-5 and V is TRBV12-3 or TRBV12-4; either TRBD1 or TRBD2 may fit D (5 bases each). With 3 bases removed from V and 4 bases from J, the gap between germline ends came to 9 bases. The CDR3 spans 13 residues.

V and J are TRBV7-2 and TRBJ1-5; D not certain. V was trimmed by 1 base and J by 4 bases, leaving 11 bases between them. This CDR3 is 15 amino acids long. Germline lookup yields CDR1 SGHTA and CDR2 FQGNSA. Here the CDR3 DNA reads TGTGCCAGCAGCTTAGACGGGAGGATGAATCAGCCCCAGCATTTT. Its translation is CASSLDGRMNQPQHF.

In this sample, this clonotype turned up a few times. The chain recombines TRBV7-6 with TRBJ1-1, with 7 bases that match TRBD1. V dropped 5 bases and J dropped 7; count of bases not matched to a gene: 4. The CDR3 sequence is 12 residues long. Germline V gene sequence: CDR1 SGHVS, CDR2 FNYEAQ. DNA of the CDR3: TGTGCCAGCAGCCACCGGGACAGTGAAGCTTTCTTT. Translated: CASSHRDSEAFF.

The CDR3 DNA reads as TGTGCCACCCTTCCGACTAGCGGGTCCTACGAGCAGTACTTC. Its translation: CATLPTSGSYEQYF. The chain couples TRBV11-2 to TRBJ2-7; 10 nucleotides line up with TRBD2. Germline CDR1 and CDR2: SGHAT and FQNNGV. Unmatched junction bases numbered 7, after V lost 10 bases and J lost 1 base. The CDR3 consists of 14 residues.

This clonotype was detected a few times. In DNA, the CDR3 is TGTGCCAGCAGTTCTATCCCGAAACAATTCGTGCCCACTGAAGCTTTCTTT. As protein: CASSSIPKQFVPTEAFF. V gene TRBV27 combines with J gene TRBJ1-1, with D uncertain. Germline-derived CDR1 and CDR2 are MNHEY and SMNVEV (reference sequence). Trimming took off 4 bases at V and 4 bases at J, with 22 bases between the two ends. CDR3 length equals 17 residues.

This rearrangement joins TRBV20-1 to TRBJ1-1; 7 nucleotides line up with TRBD1. The CDR3 runs 13 residues. Germline CDR1 is DFQATT and CDR2 is SNEGSKA (reference sequence). V shed 4 bases and J 5 bases; nucleotides not matched to a gene: 7. CDR3 loop: CSAKGGAWTEAFF. The CDR3 coding sequence is TGCAGTGCTAAAGGGGGCGCTTGGACTGAAGCTTTCTTT.

This chain links TRBV12-3 or TRBV12-4 with TRBJ2-1; D perhaps matches TRBD2 (6 bases). The CDR3 is 13 residues long. V was shortened by 8 bases and J by 10 bases, with 18 bases between the two germline ends. The CDR3 DNA reads TGTGCCAGCCGCGGAGGAGGGTACGGGGAGCAGTTCTTC. This encodes CASRGGGYGEQFF.